These 8 T cell receptor beta chains were all obtained from the same sample, sequenced in a study of cytotoxic CD8 clonotypes in ibrutinib-treated CLL. TCRdb's table, derived via immunoSEQ multiplex PCR, lists solely in-frame clones and lacks some. The sample lists some 150,000 clones, over 60% occurring once. The sequencing used PBMCs, collected after 12 months of ibrutinib treatment. Source of these receptors: a human donor with chronic lymphocytic leukemia.

CDR3 sequence: CASSLGAGGQNEKLFF. CDR3 DNA: TGCGCCAGCAGCTTGGGGGCTGGGGGTCAGAATGAAAAACTGTTTTTT. The chain is built from TRBV5-1 and TRBJ1-4; possibly TRBD1 for D (5 bases). The ends were cut back, 0 bases at V and 5 bases at J, with 14 bases in the middle. Germline CDR1 is SGHRS and CDR2 is YFSETQ. This CDR3 spans 16 amino acids.

This chain uses TRBV18 with TRBJ2-2; no firm D call. This CDR3 comprises 13 residues. Germline V CDR1 and CDR2: KGHSH, LQKENI. The V and J ends lost 2 bases and 5 bases respectively, with 6 bases between them. The CDR3 loop is CASSPTTTGELFF. DNA for the CDR3: TGTGCCAGCTCACCAACTACTACCGGGGAGCTGTTTTTT.

This chain links TRBV5-1 with TRBJ2-7; TRBD2 aligns across 9 bases. V lost 0 bases to trimming and J lost 0 bases; unmatched junction nucleotides: 4. The germline CDR1 and CDR2 sequences are SGHRS and YFSETQ. This CDR3 spans 16 amino acids. This CDR3 reads CASSLDSGGSSYEQYF. The CDR3 coding sequence is TGCGCCAGCAGCTTGGATAGCGGGGGAAGCTCCTACGAGCAGTACTTC. The variable domain in full, with the rest retrieved from reference TRBV5-1 and TRBJ2-7, is KAGVTQTPRYLIKTRGQQVTLSCSPISGHRSVSWYQQTPGQGLQFLFEYFSETQRNKGNFPGRFSGRQFSNSRSEMNVSTLELGDSALYLCASSLDSGGSSYEQYFGPGTRLTVT.

The CDR3 here is CASSASGSSYNEQFF. Written as DNA, the CDR3 is TGTGCCAGCAGCGCTAGCGGGAGCTCCTACAATGAGCAGTTCTTC. V usage is TRBV2 and J usage is TRBJ2-1, with 10 bases identical to TRBD2. The length of the CDR3 is 15 residues. The ends lost 6 bases at V and 0 bases at J; junction bases unmatched: 2. Germline CDR1 SNHLY, CDR2 FYNNEI.

The chain combines TRBV27 with TRBJ1-1; D uncertain. Germline loops: CDR1 MNHEY, CDR2 SMNVEV (reference sequence). V was trimmed by 5 bases and J by 2 bases, leaving 6 bases between them. This CDR3 has 12 amino acids. In DNA, the CDR3 is TGTGCCAGCAGTAGGCCCAACACTGAAGCTTTCTTT. Translated: CASSRPNTEAFF.

The chain's CDR3 is CASSAAGGRYEQFF. The CDR3 DNA is TGTGCCAGCAGTGCGGCGGGAGGGCGGTATGAGCAGTTCTTC. This chain joins TRBV2 and TRBJ2-1; TRBD2 aligns across 9 bases. This CDR3 contains 14 residues. Germline V CDR1 and CDR2: SNHLY, FYNNEI. The V segment lost 4 bases and the J segment 8 bases; nucleotides outside the gene matches: 6.

The chain has TRBV9 and TRBJ2-1; the match to TRBD1 covers 7 bases. Germline V CDR1 and CDR2: SGDLS, YYNGEE. The CDR3 has 16 amino acids. V trimming: 0 bases; J trimming: 0 bases; junction bases outside the gene matches: 3. The CDR3 region is CASSVVGDSSYNEQFF. The CDR3, as DNA: TGTGCCAGCAGCGTAGTGGGGGACAGCTCCTACAATGAGCAGTTCTTC.

The chain is built from TRBV4-2 and TRBJ2-7, with D hard to call. Germline CDR1 is LGHNA and CDR2 is YNFKEQ. The CDR3 has 13 amino acids. The V end was cut by 0 bases, the J end by 9 bases, with 12 bases between. The CDR3 spells CASSQDTWIRQYF. The CDR3 coding sequence is TGTGCCAGCAGCCAAGATACGTGGATAAGGCAGTACTTC.